These T cell receptor beta chains were read from a single sample in a study of blood T cell repertoires in COVID-19. The table came from immunoSEQ multiplex PCR; TCRdb's copy has only in-frame clones and leaves some out. Of roughly 170,000 clones listed, 84% are singletons. The sample taken for sequencing was peripheral blood. Every receptor here comes from a human donor in a cohort sampled during active COVID-19. Each CDR3 is given with its conserved first and last residue. The D gene is left open where the match is weak. Only part of the rows carry a size: once, few, many, or a class if the clone is expanded.

V gene: TRBV7-3
clone size: few
J gene: TRBJ1-1
D gene: TRBD1
CDR3 protein: CASSFYRGGTEAFF
CDR3 DNA: TGTGCCAGCAGCTTCTACAGGGGAGGCACTGAAGCTTTCTTT

V gene: TRBV21-1
clone size: -
J gene: TRBJ2-7
D gene: -
CDR3 protein: CASSRRGDAYEQYF
CDR3 DNA: TGTGCCAGCAGCAGGCGGGGGGACGCCTACGAGCAGTACTTC

V gene: TRBV4-2
clone size: -
J gene: TRBJ2-1
D gene: TRBD1
CDR3 protein: CASSPRQGLYNEQFF
CDR3 DNA: TGTGCCAGCAGCCCTCGACAGGGCCTATACAATGAGCAGTTCTTC

V gene: TRBV5-1
clone size: -
J gene: TRBJ1-1
D gene: TRBD1
CDR3 protein: CASSQIGTANTEAFF
CDR3 DNA: TGCGCCAGCAGCCAGATAGGGACAGCGAACACTGAAGCTTTCTTT

V gene: TRBV11-1
clone size: -
J gene: TRBJ2-7
D gene: -
CDR3 protein: CASSLAEGSYEQYF
CDR3 DNA: TGTGCCAGCAGCTTAGCTGAGGGATCCTACGAGCAGTACTTC

V gene: TRBV6-5
clone size: -
J gene: TRBJ1-1
D gene: -
CDR3 protein: CASRQGQMNTEAFF
CDR3 DNA: TGTGCCAGCAGGCAAGGACAGATGAACACTGAAGCTTTCTTT

V gene: TRBV7-8
clone size: -
J gene: TRBJ1-1
D gene: TRBD1
CDR3 protein: CASSTGQPAGETEAFF
CDR3 DNA: TGTGCCAGCAGCACGGGACAGCCGGCAGGGGAAACTGAAGCTTTCTTT

V gene: TRBV5-1
clone size: -
J gene: TRBJ1-1
D gene: -
CDR3 protein: CASHLQGLNTEAFF
CDR3 DNA: TGCGCCAGCCACCTACAGGGATTGAACACTGAAGCTTTCTTT

V gene: TRBV7-9
clone size: -
J gene: TRBJ2-1
D gene: -
CDR3 protein: CASSFTENFLEFF
CDR3 DNA: TGTGCCAGCAGCTTCACCGAAAACTTCCTTGAGTTCTTC

V gene: TRBV5-6
clone size: -
J gene: TRBJ2-7
D gene: TRBD2
CDR3 protein: CASSFLAGGNYEQYF
CDR3 DNA: TGTGCCAGCAGTTTTCTAGCGGGGGGGAACTACGAGCAGTACTTC

V gene: TRBV6-5
clone size: once
J gene: TRBJ1-2
D gene: TRBD1
CDR3 protein: CASSRRTGSFGYTF
CDR3 DNA: TGTGCCAGCAGCCGACGGACAGGTTCTTTTGGCTACACCTTC

V gene: TRBV6-1
clone size: -
J gene: TRBJ1-1
D gene: -
CDR3 protein: CASSEDPQENTEAFF
CDR3 DNA: TGTGCCAGCAGTGAAGACCCCCAGGAGAACACTGAAGCTTTCTTT

V gene: TRBV7-2
clone size: -
J gene: TRBJ2-1
D gene: TRBD2
CDR3 protein: CASSLPVGLGGPNEQFF
CDR3 DNA: TGTGCCAGCAGCTTGCCGGTGGGACTAGGTGGGCCCAATGAGCAGTTCTTC

V gene: TRBV11-2
clone size: -
J gene: TRBJ2-7
D gene: -
CDR3 protein: CASSGRTSEQYF
CDR3 DNA: TGTGCCAGCAGCGGCAGGACAAGCGAGCAGTACTTC

V gene: TRBV5-1
clone size: -
J gene: TRBJ1-1
D gene: TRBD1
CDR3 protein: CASSNDGQGGAEAFF
CDR3 DNA: TGCGCCAGCAGCAACGACGGACAGGGAGGCGCTGAAGCTTTCTTT

V gene: TRBV3-1/TRBV3-2
clone size: -
J gene: TRBJ1-3
D gene: -
CDR3 protein: CASSQDSSGNTIYF
CDR3 DNA: TGTGCCAGCAGCCAAGACAGCTCTGGAAACACCATATATTTT

V gene: TRBV7-9
clone size: -
J gene: TRBJ1-1
D gene: TRBD1
CDR3 protein: CASSQDRGVKGFREAFF
CDR3 DNA: TGTGCCAGCAGCCAGGACAGGGGAGTGAAAGGATTTCGGGAAGCTTTCTTT

V gene: TRBV6-6
clone size: -
J gene: TRBJ1-5
D gene: -
CDR3 protein: CASRGRGSQHF
CDR3 DNA: TGTGCCAGCAGGGGGCGTGGATCCCAGCATTTT

V gene: TRBV6-5
clone size: -
J gene: TRBJ1-5
D gene: -
CDR3 protein: CASTRERYYNQPQHF
CDR3 DNA: TGTGCCTCCACTCGCGAGCGGTACTACAATCAGCCCCAGCATTTT

V gene: TRBV7-9
clone size: -
J gene: TRBJ1-4
D gene: -
CDR3 protein: CASSSNGGGRREKLFF
CDR3 DNA: TGTGCCAGCAGCTCCAACGGCGGGGGAAGGCGTGAAAAACTGTTTTTT

V gene: TRBV6-1
clone size: -
J gene: TRBJ2-3
D gene: -
CDR3 protein: CASSEAWTSTDTQYF
CDR3 DNA: TGTGCCAGCAGTGAAGCGTGGACTAGCACAGATACGCAGTATTTT

V gene: TRBV9
clone size: -
J gene: TRBJ2-2
D gene: TRBD2
CDR3 protein: CASSVGAGGATGELFF
CDR3 DNA: TGTGCCAGCAGCGTAGGAGCGGGGGGTGCCACCGGGGAGCTGTTTTTT

V gene: TRBV5-1
clone size: -
J gene: TRBJ2-5
D gene: TRBD1
CDR3 protein: CASSPGTVGETQYF
CDR3 DNA: TGCGCCAGCAGCCCCGGGACAGTGGGGGAGACCCAGTACTTC

V gene: TRBV29-1
clone size: -
J gene: TRBJ2-1
D gene: TRBD2
CDR3 protein: CSAPPPLAGSNEQFF
CDR3 DNA: TGCAGCGCACCTCCCCCCCTAGCGGGGAGCAATGAGCAGTTCTTC

V gene: TRBV12-5
clone size: once
J gene: TRBJ2-3
D gene: TRBD1
CDR3 protein: CGSKTGVGTDTQYF
CDR3 DNA: TGTGGTTCGAAGACAGGGGTGGGCACAGATACGCAGTATTTT

V gene: TRBV4-1
clone size: -
J gene: TRBJ2-7
D gene: TRBD2
CDR3 protein: CASSQRGGPSYEQYF
CDR3 DNA: TGCGCCAGCAGCCAGAGGGGAGGGCCTTCCTACGAGCAGTACTTC

V gene: TRBV5-6
clone size: -
J gene: TRBJ1-1
D gene: -
CDR3 protein: CASSLVGRAEAFF
CDR3 DNA: TGTGCCAGCAGCTTGGTGGGGAGGGCTGAAGCTTTCTTT

V gene: TRBV25-1
clone size: once
J gene: TRBJ2-1
D gene: -
CDR3 protein: CASSYTGVGFNEQFF
CDR3 DNA: TGTGCCAGCAGTTATACGGGGGTTGGTTTTAATGAGCAGTTCTTC

V gene: TRBV14
clone size: -
J gene: TRBJ2-1
D gene: TRBD1
CDR3 protein: CASTAWTGEAYNEQFF
CDR3 DNA: TGTGCCAGCACCGCTTGGACAGGGGAGGCCTACAATGAGCAGTTCTTC

V gene: TRBV5-4
clone size: -
J gene: TRBJ1-3
D gene: -
CDR3 protein: CASSSAGSPSGNTIYF
CDR3 DNA: TGTGCCAGCAGCTCAGCCGGGTCCCCCTCTGGAAACACCATATATTTT

V gene: TRBV9
clone size: -
J gene: TRBJ1-6
D gene: -
CDR3 protein: CASSVGASRSPLHF
CDR3 DNA: TGTGCCAGCAGCGTAGGGGCGTCACGTTCACCCCTCCACTTT

V gene: TRBV30
clone size: few
J gene: TRBJ1-6
D gene: -
CDR3 protein: CACGLDNSPLHF
CDR3 DNA: TGTGCCTGCGGACTTGATAATTCACCCCTCCACTTT

V gene: TRBV15
clone size: -
J gene: TRBJ1-2
D gene: -
CDR3 protein: CATSRDQGNYGYTF
CDR3 DNA: TGTGCCACCAGCAGAGACCAGGGAAACTATGGCTACACCTTC

V gene: TRBV10-3
clone size: -
J gene: TRBJ1-6
D gene: TRBD1
CDR3 protein: CAISEAQGENSPLHF
CDR3 DNA: TGTGCCATCAGTGAGGCACAGGGGGAGAATTCACCCCTCCACTTT

V gene: TRBV9
clone size: -
J gene: TRBJ2-2
D gene: TRBD1
CDR3 protein: CASSLTGGWTGELFF
CDR3 DNA: TGTGCCAGCAGCTTAACAGGGGGTTGGACCGGGGAGCTGTTTTTT

V gene: TRBV2
clone size: -
J gene: TRBJ1-2
D gene: -
CDR3 protein: CASSGVRGSYGYTF
CDR3 DNA: TGTGCCAGCAGTGGAGTCAGGGGAAGCTATGGCTACACCTTC

V gene: TRBV5-1
clone size: -
J gene: TRBJ1-3
D gene: TRBD1
CDR3 protein: CASSLSGGENTIYF
CDR3 DNA: TGCGCCAGCAGCTTGTCAGGGGGCGAAAACACCATATATTTT

V gene: TRBV9
clone size: -
J gene: TRBJ1-6
D gene: -
CDR3 protein: CASSVDGSSYNSPLHF
CDR3 DNA: TGTGCCAGCAGCGTAGACGGGAGCTCCTATAATTCACCCCTCCACTTT

V gene: TRBV7-9
clone size: -
J gene: TRBJ1-1
D gene: -
CDR3 protein: CASSSRENTEAFF
CDR3 DNA: TGTGCCAGCAGCTCACGAGAGAACACTGAAGCTTTCTTT

V gene: TRBV2
clone size: -
J gene: TRBJ2-7
D gene: TRBD2
CDR3 protein: CASSRGGLISYEQYF
CDR3 DNA: TGTGCCAGCAGTCGCGGGGGGCTGATCTCCTACGAGCAGTACTTC

V gene: TRBV18
clone size: -
J gene: TRBJ2-3
D gene: -
CDR3 protein: CASSPPGRGDRADTQYF
CDR3 DNA: TGTGCCAGCTCACCACCGGGTCGGGGAGACCGGGCAGATACGCAGTATTTT

V gene: TRBV27
clone size: -
J gene: TRBJ2-7
D gene: TRBD2
CDR3 protein: CASTGGGAGEQYF
CDR3 DNA: TGTGCCAGCACCGGGGGAGGGGCGGGCGAGCAGTACTTC

V gene: TRBV29-1
clone size: -
J gene: TRBJ2-5
D gene: -
CDR3 protein: CSGGDSQETQYF
CDR3 DNA: TGCAGCGGGGGGGACTCCCAAGAGACCCAGTACTTC

V gene: TRBV18
clone size: once
J gene: TRBJ1-2
D gene: TRBD1
CDR3 protein: CASSLSDTIQGALISGYTF
CDR3 DNA: TGTGCCAGCTCACTTTCCGATACAATACAGGGGGCCCTCATCTCTGGCTACACCTTC

V gene: TRBV6-4
clone size: -
J gene: TRBJ1-6
D gene: TRBD1
CDR3 protein: CASSSGDRENSPLHF
CDR3 DNA: TGTGCCAGCAGTTCAGGGGACAGGGAGAATTCACCCCTCCACTTT

V gene: TRBV4-1
clone size: -
J gene: TRBJ2-1
D gene: -
CDR3 protein: CASSQVGEDGEQFF
CDR3 DNA: TGCGCCAGCAGCCAAGTAGGGGAAGACGGCGAGCAGTTCTTC

V gene: TRBV7-9
clone size: few
J gene: TRBJ1-2
D gene: -
CDR3 protein: CASRRGGNYGYTF
CDR3 DNA: TGTGCCAGCAGGCGCGGGGGGAACTATGGCTACACCTTC

V gene: TRBV7-9
clone size: -
J gene: TRBJ2-2
D gene: -
CDR3 protein: CASSLARGTNTGELFF
CDR3 DNA: TGTGCCAGCAGCTTAGCGCGGGGGACAAACACCGGGGAGCTGTTTTTT

V gene: TRBV10-3
clone size: -
J gene: TRBJ2-7
D gene: -
CDR3 protein: CAISATLAYEQYF
CDR3 DNA: TGTGCCATCAGTGCAACGTTAGCCTACGAGCAGTACTTC

V gene: TRBV5-6
clone size: -
J gene: TRBJ1-1
D gene: -
CDR3 protein: CASSWANREAFF
CDR3 DNA: TGTGCCAGCAGCTGGGCGAACCGTGAAGCTTTCTTT

V gene: TRBV4-2
clone size: -
J gene: TRBJ1-4
D gene: TRBD1
CDR3 protein: CASRGTGAGEKLFF
CDR3 DNA: TGTGCCAGCAGGGGGACAGGAGCGGGTGAAAAACTGTTTTTT

V gene: TRBV3-1/TRBV3-2
clone size: -
J gene: TRBJ2-5
D gene: -
CDR3 protein: CASSQDGRGQETQYF
CDR3 DNA: TGTGCCAGCAGCCAAGATGGGCGGGGCCAAGAGACCCAGTACTTC

V gene: TRBV10-1
clone size: -
J gene: TRBJ2-3
D gene: -
CDR3 protein: CASSDWRGRLDTQYF
CDR3 DNA: TGCGCCAGCAGTGACTGGCGGGGTCGTTTAGATACGCAGTATTTT

V gene: TRBV24-1
clone size: -
J gene: TRBJ2-1
D gene: -
CDR3 protein: CATSDSGAQSSYNEQFF
CDR3 DNA: TGTGCCACCAGTGATTCAGGGGCCCAAAGCTCCTACAATGAGCAGTTCTTC

V gene: TRBV4-2
clone size: -
J gene: TRBJ2-5
D gene: TRBD2
CDR3 protein: CASSQTVTGGYQETQYF
CDR3 DNA: TGTGCCAGCAGCCAGACGGTCACGGGGGGGTACCAAGAGACCCAGTACTTC

V gene: TRBV9
clone size: -
J gene: TRBJ1-6
D gene: -
CDR3 protein: CASSVGRSSYNSPLHF
CDR3 DNA: TGTGCCAGCAGCGTAGGTCGGAGCTCCTATAATTCACCCCTCCACTTT

V gene: TRBV14
clone size: -
J gene: TRBJ2-1
D gene: -
CDR3 protein: CASSQEQSYNEQFF
CDR3 DNA: TGTGCCAGCAGCCAAGAACAGTCCTACAATGAGCAGTTCTTC

V gene: TRBV6-5
clone size: -
J gene: TRBJ2-1
D gene: TRBD1
CDR3 protein: CASSRTGEVSEQFF
CDR3 DNA: TGTGCCAGCAGCCGGACAGGGGAGGTGAGTGAGCAGTTCTTC

V gene: TRBV5-5
clone size: -
J gene: TRBJ1-2
D gene: -
CDR3 protein: CASSLGGSYGYTF
CDR3 DNA: TGTGCCAGCAGCTTGGGGGGCAGCTATGGCTACACCTTC